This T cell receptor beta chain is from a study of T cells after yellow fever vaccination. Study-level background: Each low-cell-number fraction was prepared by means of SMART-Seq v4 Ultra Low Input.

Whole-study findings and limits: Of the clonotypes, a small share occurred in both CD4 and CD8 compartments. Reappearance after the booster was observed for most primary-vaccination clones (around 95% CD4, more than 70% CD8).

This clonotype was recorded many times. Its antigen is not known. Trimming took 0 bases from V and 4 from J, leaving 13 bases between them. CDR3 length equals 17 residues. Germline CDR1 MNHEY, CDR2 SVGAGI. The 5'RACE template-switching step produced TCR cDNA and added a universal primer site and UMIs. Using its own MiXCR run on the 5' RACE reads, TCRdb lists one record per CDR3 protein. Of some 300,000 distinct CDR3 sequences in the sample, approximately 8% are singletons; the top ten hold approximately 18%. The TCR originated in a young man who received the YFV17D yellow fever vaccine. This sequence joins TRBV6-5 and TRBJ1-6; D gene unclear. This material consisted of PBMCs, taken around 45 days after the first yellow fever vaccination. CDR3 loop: CASSYSRSLIYNSPLHF. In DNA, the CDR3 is TGTGCCAGCAGTTACTCCCGCAGCCTCATTTATAATTCACCCCTCCACTTT.